The 10 T cell receptor beta chains in this list originate from one sample, sequenced in a study of T cell repertoires in cytomegalovirus infection. TCRdb itself ran the reads through MiXCR, one entry per CDR3 protein. The sample shows 650,000 to 900,000 distinct CDR3 sequences, about 28% of them seen only once. These receptors have no known antigen. The sequenced sample was cultured CD8+ T cells from PBMCs, obtained from culture after CMV antigen stimulation. Every receptor here comes from a human donor in good health (CMV status not recorded). Some clones in this sample may be carry-over from other donors' samples.

This clonotype was counted many times. The chain combines TRBV12-3 or TRBV12-4 with TRBJ1-1, with TRBD1 matching over 9 bases. CDR3 length: 14 residues. V dropped 6 bases and J dropped 1; count of bases not matched to a gene: 3. The CDR3 loop is CASSSQGANTEAFF. The CDR3 DNA sequence: TGTGCCAGCAGCTCACAGGGGGCGAACACTGAAGCTTTCTTT.

The chain employs TRBV28 and TRBJ2-5, with D tentatively TRBD1 (6 bases). Trimming cost V 10 bases and J 2 bases, with 17 bases left between them. Germline V CDR1 and CDR2: MDHEN, SYDVKM. The CDR3 loop spans 14 amino acids. CDR3 DNA: TGTGCCACCCAACCGAGAAGGGGGCAAGAGACCCAGTACTTC. This sequence encodes CATQPRRGQETQYF.

This clonotype was seen a handful of times. CDR3 DNA sequence: TGTGCCAGCAGCTTGGAGCAGGGTTTTACTGAAAAACTGTTTTTT. Amino acids: CASSLEQGFTEKLFF. This sequence joins TRBV5-5 and TRBJ1-4; the D gene is possibly TRBD1 (5 bases). The CDR3 extends over 15 amino acids. V was clipped by 0 bases and J by 7 bases, with 13 bases between them. Germline V lookup: CDR1 SGHKS, CDR2 YYEKEE (reference sequence).

The chain has TRBV4-1 and TRBJ2-1, with 11 positions matching TRBD1. The CDR3 spans 15 residues. Germline CDR1 reads MGHRA; CDR2 reads YSYEKL. The V and J ends lost 4 bases and 6 bases, in that order; junction bases with no gene match: 5. The CDR3 here is CASSPVGQGANEQFF. In nucleotides, the CDR3 is TGCGCCAGCAGCCCCGTAGGACAGGGGGCCAATGAGCAGTTCTTC.

The DNA of the CDR3 is TGTGCCAGCAGTTACATGGACGGAGCACCGCAAGGCTATGGCTACACCTTC. It codes for CASSYMDGAPQGYGYTF. This chain connects TRBV6-5 to TRBJ1-2, with D unresolved. This CDR3 spans 17 amino acids. Trimming cost V 2 bases and J 4 bases, with 20 bases left between them. Germline CDR1 and CDR2: MNHEY and SVGAGI.

V gene TRBV5-4 combines with J gene TRBJ2-3; D is possibly TRBD2 (6 bases). The CDR3 consists of 14 residues. Germline CDR1 and CDR2: SGHNT and YYREEE (reference sequence). The V end lost 7 bases, the J end lost 0 bases, and 12 bases lay between the germline ends. The CDR3 loop is CASSGGTSTDTQYF. The CDR3 bases are TGTGCCAGCTCCGGGGGAACTAGCACAGATACGCAGTATTTT.

This chain joins TRBV18 and TRBJ1-2, with D possibly TRBD1 on 6 matching bases. This CDR3 has 15 residues. Germline V gene sequence: CDR1 KGHSH, CDR2 LQKENI. V lost 3 bases, J lost 2 bases, and 13 bases lay in between. As DNA, the CDR3 is TGTGCCAGCTCACCTTCGACAGGCGGGAACTATGGCTACACCTTC. Amino acid sequence: CASSPSTGGNYGYTF.

In this sample, this clonotype turned up many times. V gene TRBV14 combines with J gene TRBJ1-1, with a weak D call TRBD1 (6 bases). There are 15 residues in the CDR3. Trimming removed 5 bases from V and 1 base from J, with 14 bases in between. CDR1 and CDR2 (germline): SGHDN, FVKESK. Here the CDR3 reads CASSALTGWNTEAFF. In DNA form, the CDR3 reads TGTGCCAGCAGCGCCTTGACAGGCTGGAACACTGAAGCTTTCTTT.

V and J are TRBV19 and TRBJ1-1; a possible D gene is TRBD1 (5 bases). Looked up from germline, CDR1 is LNHDA and CDR2 is SQIVND (reference sequence). Trimming cost V 10 bases and J 8 bases, with 17 bases left between them. CDR3 length: 12 amino acids. The CDR3 loop reads CAIAGGDGEAFF. The CDR3 DNA is TGTGCCATTGCGGGGGGAGATGGGGAAGCTTTCTTT.

This clonotype was detected once. The chain combines TRBV7-9 with TRBJ2-1; D call uncertain. This CDR3 has 12 residues. Between the trimmed V and J ends, which lost 5 bases and 8 bases, there was a span of 10 bases. Germline loops: CDR1 SEHNR, CDR2 FQNEAQ (reference sequence). The CDR3 spells CASSPLLDEQFF. The CDR3 region has the DNA TGTGCCAGCAGCCCCCTCCTGGATGAGCAGTTCTTC.